Listed below are T cell receptor beta chains from one sample, sequenced in a study of T-cell memory formation after mild COVID-19. TCRdb reprocessed the 5' RACE reads via MiXCR and lists one record per CDR3 protein. The table includes 300,000 to 350,000 distinct CDR3 sequences, 10% to 15% detected once. Material: PBMCs or a T cell subset sorted from them (not recorded which). All receptors derive from a man aged 18 to 35 who had mild COVID-19 (a few samples of this study predate the infection). Cell type and time point are not known. Both conserved end residues are part of each CDR3. The D gene is left open where the match is weak. For some rows the clone size is stated as once, few or many, or as a class when expanded; others skip it.

V gene: TRBV7-2
D gene: TRBD2
clone size: few
J gene: TRBJ2-2
CDR3 DNA: TGTGCCAGCAGCCCGGGACTAGTTCTCGGGGAGCTGTTTTTT
CDR3 protein: CASSPGLVLGELFF

V gene: TRBV28
D gene: -
clone size: few
J gene: TRBJ1-3
CDR3 DNA: TGTGCCAGCAGTTTAACCCACAGGGTCATATATTTT
CDR3 protein: CASSLTHRVIYF

V gene: TRBV19
D gene: -
clone size: -
J gene: TRBJ2-3
CDR3 DNA: TGTGCCAGTAGTATTGGGCAGGGCACAGATACGCAGTATTTT
CDR3 protein: CASSIGQGTDTQYF

V gene: TRBV9
D gene: -
clone size: -
J gene: TRBJ1-5
CDR3 DNA: TGTGCCAGCAGGGCTGCTCGAGGCGATCAGCCCCAGCATTTT
CDR3 protein: CASRAARGDQPQHF

V gene: TRBV7-3
D gene: TRBD1
clone size: -
J gene: TRBJ1-1
CDR3 DNA: TGTGCCAGCAGCTTAAATCAGGGGGAGGGTACTGAAGCTTTCTTT
CDR3 protein: CASSLNQGEGTEAFF

V gene: TRBV20-1
D gene: TRBD1
clone size: -
J gene: TRBJ1-6
CDR3 DNA: TGCAGTGCTAGAGATCTGGACAGGGGAAGCTCACCCCTCCACTTT
CDR3 protein: CSARDLDRGSSPLHF

V gene: TRBV20-1
D gene: -
clone size: few
J gene: TRBJ2-1
CDR3 DNA: TGCAGCCACCCGGGGAACGGATACAATGAGCAGTTCTTC
CDR3 protein: CSHPGNGYNEQFF

V gene: TRBV20-1
D gene: TRBD1
clone size: -
J gene: TRBJ2-7
CDR3 DNA: TGCAGTGCTAGAGACCTCCGACAGGGGGCTTTAAACGAGCAGTACTTC
CDR3 protein: CSARDLRQGALNEQYF

V gene: TRBV12-5
D gene: -
clone size: -
J gene: TRBJ2-7
CDR3 DNA: TGTGCTAGTGGTTTGTTGATCTGGACCGAGAAATACGAGCAGTACTTC
CDR3 protein: CASGLLIWTEKYEQYF

V gene: TRBV12-5
D gene: TRBD1
clone size: -
J gene: TRBJ1-4
CDR3 DNA: TGTGCTAGTGGTTTGGTACAGGGACAGCCTGAAAAACTGTTTTTT
CDR3 protein: CASGLVQGQPEKLFF

V gene: TRBV20-1
D gene: -
clone size: -
J gene: TRBJ2-5
CDR3 DNA: TGCAGTGCTTCCCCCTTCGGATCGGGAGAGACCCAGTACTTC
CDR3 protein: CSASPFGSGETQYF

V gene: TRBV7-2
D gene: -
clone size: few
J gene: TRBJ2-4
CDR3 DNA: TGTGCCAGCAGCCCTGAGGGGCGCGGAAACATTCAGTACTTC
CDR3 protein: CASSPEGRGNIQYF

V gene: TRBV2
D gene: -
clone size: many
J gene: TRBJ2-5
CDR3 DNA: TGTGCCAGCAGTGAGGGACCCCCCGGGAACTACGAGACCCAGTACTTC
CDR3 protein: CASSEGPPGNYETQYF

V gene: TRBV4-2
D gene: TRBD2
clone size: few
J gene: TRBJ2-1
CDR3 DNA: TGTGCCAGCAGCTCCTTTCCCGGGACTAGCGGCTACAATGAGCAGTTCTTC
CDR3 protein: CASSSFPGTSGYNEQFF

V gene: TRBV4-3
D gene: TRBD1
clone size: few
J gene: TRBJ2-3
CDR3 DNA: TGCGCCAGCAGCCAAGAAAGCCCCAGGGGGGATACGCAGTATTTT
CDR3 protein: CASSQESPRGDTQYF

V gene: TRBV20-1
D gene: -
clone size: -
J gene: TRBJ1-3
CDR3 DNA: TGCAGTGCTACAACAGGGTACAATCCCTTCGGAAACACCATATATTTT
CDR3 protein: CSATTGYNPFGNTIYF

V gene: TRBV7-2
D gene: -
clone size: many
J gene: TRBJ2-3
CDR3 DNA: TGTGCCAGCAGCTTATCCGGGACTGAGAAAGGCACAGATACGCAGTATTTT
CDR3 protein: CASSLSGTEKGTDTQYF

V gene: TRBV29-1
D gene: -
clone size: few
J gene: TRBJ2-5
CDR3 DNA: TGCAGCGTTGAAGGGGCCGCCGCCGCAGAGACCCAGTACTTC
CDR3 protein: CSVEGAAAAETQYF

V gene: TRBV12-3/TRBV12-4
D gene: TRBD1
clone size: -
J gene: TRBJ1-6
CDR3 DNA: TGTGCCAGCACCCCCCGGACAGGGGGTTCACCCCTCCACTTT
CDR3 protein: CASTPRTGGSPLHF

V gene: TRBV20-1
D gene: TRBD1
clone size: -
J gene: TRBJ1-1
CDR3 DNA: TGCAGTGCGAGGACAGGGGGTTCAAACACTGAAGCTTTCTTT
CDR3 protein: CSARTGGSNTEAFF

V gene: TRBV20-1
D gene: TRBD1
clone size: -
J gene: TRBJ1-2
CDR3 DNA: TGCAGTGCTAGCGCTGGGACAGCCCATGGCTACACCTTC
CDR3 protein: CSASAGTAHGYTF

V gene: TRBV18
D gene: -
clone size: -
J gene: TRBJ2-1
CDR3 DNA: TGTGCCAGCTCACCCGTCAATGAGCAGTTCTTC
CDR3 protein: CASSPVNEQFF

V gene: TRBV4-1
D gene: -
clone size: -
J gene: TRBJ2-5
CDR3 DNA: TGCGCCAGCAGCCCGGGGGTTTCGGAGACCCAGTACTTC
CDR3 protein: CASSPGVSETQYF

V gene: TRBV4-3
D gene: -
clone size: few
J gene: TRBJ1-3
CDR3 DNA: TGCGCCAGCAGCCAAGATGAAAGGGACACCTCTGGAAACACCATATATTTT
CDR3 protein: CASSQDERDTSGNTIYF

V gene: TRBV6-5
D gene: -
clone size: -
J gene: TRBJ2-3
CDR3 DNA: TGTGCCTGCAGTTGGGGAGTCACGCAGTATTTT
CDR3 protein: CACSWGVTQYF

V gene: TRBV7-9
D gene: TRBD1
clone size: few
J gene: TRBJ1-6
CDR3 DNA: TGTGCCAGCAGCTTTGCAGGGGGACTCTCACCCCTCCACTTT
CDR3 protein: CASSFAGGLSPLHF

V gene: TRBV6-5
D gene: -
clone size: -
J gene: TRBJ2-1
CDR3 DNA: TGTGCCAGCCGTTATATCTGGGGAGAGCAGTTCTTC
CDR3 protein: CASRYIWGEQFF

V gene: TRBV30
D gene: -
clone size: -
J gene: TRBJ2-3
CDR3 DNA: TGTGCCTGGAGTAGGGGATACACAGATACGCAGTATTTT
CDR3 protein: CAWSRGYTDTQYF

V gene: TRBV20-1
D gene: -
clone size: -
J gene: TRBJ1-4
CDR3 DNA: TGCAGTGCTAGAAACACAGGGCCTTCCAATGAAAAACTGTTTTTT
CDR3 protein: CSARNTGPSNEKLFF

V gene: TRBV5-1
D gene: TRBD1
clone size: few
J gene: TRBJ1-1
CDR3 DNA: TGCGCCAGCAGCTTTACAGGGGTGTACACTGAAGCTTTCTTT
CDR3 protein: CASSFTGVYTEAFF

V gene: TRBV4-3
D gene: -
clone size: -
J gene: TRBJ1-6
CDR3 DNA: TGCGCCAGCAGCCAAGGGGCCCAGGGAGGTCGTTCACCCCTCCACTTT
CDR3 protein: CASSQGAQGGRSPLHF

V gene: TRBV7-9
D gene: -
clone size: -
J gene: TRBJ2-5
CDR3 DNA: TGTGCCAGCAGCCAGCCAGGAGGGGTAGAAGAGACCCAGTACTTC
CDR3 protein: CASSQPGGVEETQYF

V gene: TRBV7-2
D gene: TRBD1
clone size: few
J gene: TRBJ1-1
CDR3 DNA: TGTGCCAGCAGCCCGCGACAGGGTTGGGACACTGAAGCTTTCTTT
CDR3 protein: CASSPRQGWDTEAFF

V gene: TRBV6-5
D gene: TRBD1
clone size: -
J gene: TRBJ1-2
CDR3 DNA: TGTGCCAGCAGTTCCACTAAGACAGGGGTCGAACATGGCTACACCTTC
CDR3 protein: CASSSTKTGVEHGYTF

V gene: TRBV7-9
D gene: TRBD1
clone size: -
J gene: TRBJ2-7
CDR3 DNA: TGTGCCAGCAGGTTAAGAATCGGACAGGGGGCGACCTACGAGCAGTACTTC
CDR3 protein: CASRLRIGQGATYEQYF

V gene: TRBV20-1
D gene: -
clone size: many
J gene: TRBJ1-3
CDR3 DNA: TGCAGTGCCAGGGACGGCGGGGCCTTTGGAAACACCATATATTTT
CDR3 protein: CSARDGGAFGNTIYF

V gene: TRBV29-1
D gene: -
clone size: -
J gene: TRBJ2-5
CDR3 DNA: TGCAGCGTTGAAAGGAGGGGGACGTCCCAAGAGACCCAGTACTTC
CDR3 protein: CSVERRGTSQETQYF

V gene: TRBV20-1
D gene: TRBD1
clone size: -
J gene: TRBJ2-2
CDR3 DNA: TGCAGTGCAACGCCGTGGGACAGGGGTGAGGCCGGGGAGCTGTTTTTT
CDR3 protein: CSATPWDRGEAGELFF

V gene: TRBV11-3
D gene: -
clone size: few
J gene: TRBJ2-5
CDR3 DNA: TGTGCCAGCAGCGCGAGGAGGGACGGAGAGACCCAGTACTTC
CDR3 protein: CASSARRDGETQYF

V gene: TRBV6-6
D gene: -
clone size: many
J gene: TRBJ2-5
CDR3 DNA: TGTGCCAGCAGTTACTCCAGGGCGGGGTACCAAGAGACCCAGTACTTC
CDR3 protein: CASSYSRAGYQETQYF

V gene: TRBV29-1
D gene: -
clone size: few
J gene: TRBJ2-1
CDR3 DNA: TGCAGCGTTGAAACGAGGACTCGAAGCTCGGTCTATGAGCAGTTCTTC
CDR3 protein: CSVETRTRSSVYEQFF

V gene: TRBV2
D gene: -
clone size: -
J gene: TRBJ2-2
CDR3 DNA: TGTGCCAGCAGTGCCCTCCGCGGGGAGACCTACACCGGGGAGCTGTTTTTT
CDR3 protein: CASSALRGETYTGELFF

V gene: TRBV19
D gene: -
clone size: few
J gene: TRBJ2-1
CDR3 DNA: TGTGCCAGTAACCCTCGGGGATACAATGAGCAGTTCTTC
CDR3 protein: CASNPRGYNEQFF

V gene: TRBV12-3/TRBV12-4
D gene: TRBD2
clone size: -
J gene: TRBJ2-7
CDR3 DNA: TGTGCCAGCAGCTGGGGCGGGGGCGAGCAGTACTTC
CDR3 protein: CASSWGGGEQYF

V gene: TRBV10-1
D gene: -
clone size: few
J gene: TRBJ2-3
CDR3 DNA: TGCGCCAGCAGTGAAGCGGGGACACAGTATTTT
CDR3 protein: CASSEAGTQYF

V gene: TRBV25-1
D gene: -
clone size: few
J gene: TRBJ2-7
CDR3 DNA: TGTGCCAGCAGTACCCCAGGTCGGACTACCCTCTACGAGCAGTACTTC
CDR3 protein: CASSTPGRTTLYEQYF

V gene: TRBV4-3
D gene: -
clone size: few
J gene: TRBJ2-1
CDR3 DNA: TGCGCCAGCAGCCAAGGGACCCTCGTCGAGAACAATGAGCAGTTCTTC
CDR3 protein: CASSQGTLVENNEQFF

V gene: TRBV9
D gene: TRBD1
clone size: -
J gene: TRBJ2-7
CDR3 DNA: TGTGCCAGCAGCGCGACAGGGTTCTACGAGCAGTACTTC
CDR3 protein: CASSATGFYEQYF

V gene: TRBV19
D gene: -
clone size: -
J gene: TRBJ1-2
CDR3 DNA: TGTGCCAGTAGTATCCGGCAGGGTAAAGATGGCTACACCTTC
CDR3 protein: CASSIRQGKDGYTF

V gene: TRBV6-2/TRBV6-3
D gene: -
clone size: -
J gene: TRBJ2-1
CDR3 DNA: TGTGCCAGCACCTACGGGGTAAATGAGCAGTTCTTC
CDR3 protein: CASTYGVNEQFF

V gene: TRBV7-2
D gene: -
clone size: -
J gene: TRBJ1-5
CDR3 DNA: TGTGCCAGCAGCTTACTGACGGTGGGTCGACCCCAGCATTTT
CDR3 protein: CASSLLTVGRPQHF

V gene: TRBV6-1
D gene: -
clone size: few
J gene: TRBJ1-4
CDR3 DNA: TGTGCCAGCAGAGCCACCGCGAATGAAAAACTGTTTTTT
CDR3 protein: CASRATANEKLFF

V gene: TRBV7-8
D gene: -
clone size: once
J gene: TRBJ2-1
CDR3 DNA: TGTGCCAGCAGCTGGGGAGATCCGAATGAGCAGTTCTTC
CDR3 protein: CASSWGDPNEQFF

V gene: TRBV24-1
D gene: TRBD1
clone size: few
J gene: TRBJ2-1
CDR3 DNA: TGTGCCACCAGTGATTTGTACAGGGGGAAGTTCTTC
CDR3 protein: CATSDLYRGKFF

V gene: TRBV7-2
D gene: -
clone size: many
J gene: TRBJ1-1
CDR3 DNA: TGTGCCAGCATGAAAAGGGGGGGAGTAGGCACTGAAGCTTTCTTT
CDR3 protein: CASMKRGGVGTEAFF